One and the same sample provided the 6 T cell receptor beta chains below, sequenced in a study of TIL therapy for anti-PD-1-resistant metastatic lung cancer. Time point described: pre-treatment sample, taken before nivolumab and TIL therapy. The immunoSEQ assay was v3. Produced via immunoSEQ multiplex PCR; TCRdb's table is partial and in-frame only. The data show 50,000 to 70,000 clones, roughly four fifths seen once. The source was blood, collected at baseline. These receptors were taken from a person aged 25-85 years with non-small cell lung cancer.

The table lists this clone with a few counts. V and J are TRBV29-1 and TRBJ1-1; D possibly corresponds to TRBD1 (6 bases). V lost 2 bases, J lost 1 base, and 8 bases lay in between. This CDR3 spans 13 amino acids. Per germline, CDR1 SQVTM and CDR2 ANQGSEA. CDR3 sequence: CSVEKGQNTEAFF. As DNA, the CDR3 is TGCAGCGTTGAAAAGGGACAGAACACTGAAGCTTTCTTT. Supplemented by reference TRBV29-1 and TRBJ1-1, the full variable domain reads SAVISQKPSRDICQRGTSLTIQCQVDSQVTMMFWYRQQPGQSLTLIATANQGSEATYESGFVIDKFPISRPNLTFSTLTVSNMSPEDSSIYLCSVEKGQNTEAFFGQGTRLTVV.

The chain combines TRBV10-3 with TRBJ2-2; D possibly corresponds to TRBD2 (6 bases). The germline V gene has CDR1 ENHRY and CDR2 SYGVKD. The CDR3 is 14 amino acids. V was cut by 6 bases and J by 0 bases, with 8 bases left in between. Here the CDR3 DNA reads TGTGCCATCAGGCCGGGAGCGAACACCGGGGAGCTGTTTTTT. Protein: CAIRPGANTGELFF.

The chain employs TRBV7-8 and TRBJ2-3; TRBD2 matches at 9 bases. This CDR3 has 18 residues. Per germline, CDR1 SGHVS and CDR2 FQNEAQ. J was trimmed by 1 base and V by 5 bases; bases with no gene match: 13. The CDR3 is CASSRRAAGGGGTDTQYF. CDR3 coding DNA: TGTGCCAGCAGCCGACGTGCCGCGGGGGGGGGTGGCACAGATACGCAGTATTTT.

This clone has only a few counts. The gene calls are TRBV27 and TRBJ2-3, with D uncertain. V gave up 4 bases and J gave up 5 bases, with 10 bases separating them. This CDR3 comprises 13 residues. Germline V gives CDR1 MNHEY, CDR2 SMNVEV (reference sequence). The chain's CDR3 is CASSSPSGDTQYF. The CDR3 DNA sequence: TGTGCCAGCAGTTCCCCATCCGGAGATACGCAGTATTTT.

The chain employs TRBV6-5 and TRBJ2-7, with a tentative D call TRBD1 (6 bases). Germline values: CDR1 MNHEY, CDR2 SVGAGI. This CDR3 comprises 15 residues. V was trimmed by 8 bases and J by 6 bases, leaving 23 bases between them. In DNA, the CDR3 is TGTGCCAGCTGGATAAGCAGGGGCGCGCCTTTCGAGCAGTACTTC. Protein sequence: CASWISRGAPFEQYF.

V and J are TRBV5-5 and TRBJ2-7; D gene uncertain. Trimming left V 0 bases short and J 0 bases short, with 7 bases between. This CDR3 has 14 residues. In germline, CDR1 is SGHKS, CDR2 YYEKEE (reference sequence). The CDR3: CASSLVERSYEQYF. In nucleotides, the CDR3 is TGTGCCAGCAGCTTGGTTGAACGCTCCTACGAGCAGTACTTC.